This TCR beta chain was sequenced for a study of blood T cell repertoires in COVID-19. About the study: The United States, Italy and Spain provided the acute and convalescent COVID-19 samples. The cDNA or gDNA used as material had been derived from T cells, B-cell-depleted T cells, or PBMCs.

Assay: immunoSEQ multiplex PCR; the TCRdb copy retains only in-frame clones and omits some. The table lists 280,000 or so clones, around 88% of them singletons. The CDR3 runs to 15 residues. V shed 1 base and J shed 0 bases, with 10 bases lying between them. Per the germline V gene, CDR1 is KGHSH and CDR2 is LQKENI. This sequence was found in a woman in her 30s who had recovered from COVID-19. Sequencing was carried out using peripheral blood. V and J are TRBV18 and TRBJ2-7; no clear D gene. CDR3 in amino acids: CASSPLKESSYEQYF. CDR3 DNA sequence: TGTGCCAGCTCACCACTCAAGGAGAGCTCCTACGAGCAGTACTTC.